This TCR beta chain came from a study of identical twins. The germline V gene has CDR1 MNHEY and CDR2 SMNVEV (reference sequence). V was pared by 4 bases and J by 3 bases, with 10 bases between. This CDR3 spans 13 amino acids. This clonotype was seen a handful of times. In TCRdb, the 5' RACE reads were re-called with MiXCR into one record per CDR3 protein. The sample has 200,000 or so distinct CDR3 sequences, around a sixth seen once. The sample also formed part of further work on T cells expressing NK-cell markers.

The chain uses TRBV27 and TRBJ2-7, with D perhaps TRBD1 (5 bases). The sample was CD8+ T cells sorted from blood. The clonotype comes from a woman aged 18 to 35 in good health. The CDR3 here is CASSYSQGYEQYF. In DNA form, the CDR3 reads TGTGCCAGCAGTTATTCCCAGGGCTACGAGCAGTACTTC.